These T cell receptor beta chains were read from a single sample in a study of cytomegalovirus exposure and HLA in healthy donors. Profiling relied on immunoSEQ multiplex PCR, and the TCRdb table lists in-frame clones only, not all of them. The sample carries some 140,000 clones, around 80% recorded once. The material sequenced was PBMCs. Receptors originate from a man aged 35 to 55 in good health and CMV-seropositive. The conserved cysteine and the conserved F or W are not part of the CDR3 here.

ASSLPEPGNTIY | TRBV5-1 | 12 | TRBJ1-3
ATSRDQGSPPNYEQY | TRBV15 | 15 | TRBJ2-7
AISPANTGELF | TRBV10-3 | 11 | TRBJ2-2
ASSFYGGNQPQH | TRBV27 | 12 | TRBJ1-5
ASSLGTGNYEQY | TRBV18 | 12 | TRBJ2-7
ASSPGQLYGYT | TRBV14 | 11 | TRBJ1-2
ASSVWASEYNEQF | TRBV9 | 13 | TRBJ2-1
ASKRLHNRGAEAF | TRBV2 | 13 | TRBJ1-1
ATKRGTTTLYEQY | TRBV6-5 | 13 | TRBJ2-7
ASTSLLDTGELF | TRBV7-7 | 12 | TRBJ2-2
ASSLGTGNSPLH | TRBV5-5 | 12 | TRBJ1-6
ASSITHGTRNQPQH | TRBV19 | 14 | TRBJ1-5
ASSTRTGMGAEAF | TRBV6-1 | 13 | TRBJ1-1
SASPGAAAF | TRBV20-1 | 9 | TRBJ1-1
ASSLLTGDTQY | TRBV4-1 | 11 | TRBJ2-3
ASSVNESPSYNEQF | TRBV9 | 14 | TRBJ2-1
ASSEWAGGPDNEQF | TRBV25-1 | 14 | TRBJ2-1
ASSAGTSTDTQY | TRBV5-1 | 12 | TRBJ2-3
ASNRVGDGEQY | TRBV5-4 | 11 | TRBJ2-7
ASSPYAGGQETQY | TRBV11-2 | 13 | TRBJ2-5
ASSPLKQGGLRDEAF | TRBV18 | 15 | TRBJ1-1
ASSPYQGNTGELF | TRBV7-6 | 13 | TRBJ2-2
ASSSNSGGGTEAF | TRBV5-1 | 13 | TRBJ1-1
ASSSEGGGQPQH | TRBV5-1 | 12 | TRBJ1-5
ASSQDRGNTIY | TRBV14 | 11 | TRBJ1-3
ASSYSGTVYEQY | TRBV6-5 | 12 | NA
SSRSPTGSPNYGYT | TRBV7-9 | 14 | TRBJ1-2
ASSETGLADNEQF | TRBV10-1 | 13 | TRBJ2-1
ASRPQGFSYNEQF | TRBV5-1 | 13 | TRBJ2-1
ASSGTFLNTEAF | TRBV18 | 12 | TRBJ1-1
SVGPVGQESYEQY | TRBV29-1 | 13 | TRBJ2-7
ASSAESRGTEAF | TRBV7-2 | 12 | TRBJ1-1
ASSSTGGETQY | TRBV5-1 | 11 | TRBJ2-5
ASSANRAPGEAF | TRBV27 | 12 | TRBJ1-1
ATSRTSGASTSTDTQY | TRBV15 | 16 | TRBJ2-3
AISDLGRAGNTIY | TRBV10-3 | 13 | TRBJ1-3
ASSLPRGNTEAF | TRBV28 | 12 | TRBJ1-1
SSSLHSYEQY | TRBV7-9 | 10 | TRBJ2-7
ASSTVGGTYEQY | TRBV11-2 | 12 | NA
ASSLVGQGGHEQY | TRBV7-8 | 13 | TRBJ2-7
ASSLDPGQGGEAF | TRBV7-2 | 13 | TRBJ1-1
ASSLKGTGAYNEQF | TRBV5-1 | 14 | TRBJ2-1
AGGLYEQY | TRBV30 | 8 | NA
ASSRDRGQYEQY | TRBV6-1 | 12 | TRBJ2-7
ASSQTAGGYKNIQY | TRBV7-9 | 14 | TRBJ2-4
ASSETTHQPQH | TRBV10-1 | 11 | TRBJ1-5
ASSDVLSSSGANVLT | TRBV10-2 | 15 | TRBJ2-6
ASSGGTDPYEQY | TRBV19 | 12 | TRBJ2-7
AWSARALNYGYT | TRBV30 | 12 | TRBJ1-2
ASSEYRGGVNTEAF | TRBV25-1 | 14 | TRBJ1-1
SAGGGKTEAF | TRBV29-1 | 10 | TRBJ1-1
ASSLVDMQETQY | TRBV7-9 | 12 | TRBJ2-5
AISDRADTQY | TRBV10-3 | 10 | TRBJ2-3
ASSLGGGVYNEQF | TRBV5-1 | 13 | TRBJ2-1
ASSLGPAQETQY | TRBV5-4 | 12 | TRBJ2-5